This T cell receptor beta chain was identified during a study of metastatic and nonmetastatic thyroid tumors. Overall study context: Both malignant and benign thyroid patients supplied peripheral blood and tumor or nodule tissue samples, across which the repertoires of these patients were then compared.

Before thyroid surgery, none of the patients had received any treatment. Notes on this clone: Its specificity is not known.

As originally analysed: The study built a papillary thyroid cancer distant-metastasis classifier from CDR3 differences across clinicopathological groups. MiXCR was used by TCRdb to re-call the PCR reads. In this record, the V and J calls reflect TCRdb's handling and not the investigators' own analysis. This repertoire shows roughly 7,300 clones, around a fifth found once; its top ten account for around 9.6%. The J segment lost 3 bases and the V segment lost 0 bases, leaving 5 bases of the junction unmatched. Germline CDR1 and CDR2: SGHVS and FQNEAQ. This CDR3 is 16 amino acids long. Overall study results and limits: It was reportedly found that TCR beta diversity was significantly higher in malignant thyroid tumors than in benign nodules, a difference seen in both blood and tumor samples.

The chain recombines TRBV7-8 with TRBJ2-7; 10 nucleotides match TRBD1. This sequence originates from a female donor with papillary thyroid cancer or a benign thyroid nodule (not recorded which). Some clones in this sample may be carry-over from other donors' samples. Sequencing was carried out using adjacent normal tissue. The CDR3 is CASSLAGGTGVYEQYF. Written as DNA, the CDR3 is TGTGCCAGCAGCTTAGCGGGGGGGACAGGGGTCTACGAGCAGTACTTC. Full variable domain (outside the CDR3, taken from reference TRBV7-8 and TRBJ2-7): GAGVSQSPRYKVAKRGQDVALRCDPISGHVSLFWYQQALGQGPEFLTYFQNEAQLDKSGLPSDRFFAERPEGSVSTLKIQRTQQEDSAVYLCASSLAGGTGVYEQYFGPGTRLTVT.